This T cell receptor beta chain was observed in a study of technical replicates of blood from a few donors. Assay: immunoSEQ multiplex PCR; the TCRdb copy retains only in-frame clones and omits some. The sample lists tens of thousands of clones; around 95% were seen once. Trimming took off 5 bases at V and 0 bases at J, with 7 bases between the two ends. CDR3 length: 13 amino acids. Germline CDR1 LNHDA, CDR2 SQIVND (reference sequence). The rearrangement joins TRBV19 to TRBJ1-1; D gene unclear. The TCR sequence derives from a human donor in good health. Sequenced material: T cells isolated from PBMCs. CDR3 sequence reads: CASSGRMNTEAFF. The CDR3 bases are TGTGCCAGTAGTGGGCGCATGAACACTGAAGCTTTCTTT. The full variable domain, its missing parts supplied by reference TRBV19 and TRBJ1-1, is DGGITQSPKYLFRKEGQNVTLSCEQNLNHDAMYWYRQDPGQGLRLIYYSQIVNDFQKGDIAEGYSVSREKKESFPLTVTSAQKNPTAFYLCASSGRMNTEAFFGQGTRLTVV.